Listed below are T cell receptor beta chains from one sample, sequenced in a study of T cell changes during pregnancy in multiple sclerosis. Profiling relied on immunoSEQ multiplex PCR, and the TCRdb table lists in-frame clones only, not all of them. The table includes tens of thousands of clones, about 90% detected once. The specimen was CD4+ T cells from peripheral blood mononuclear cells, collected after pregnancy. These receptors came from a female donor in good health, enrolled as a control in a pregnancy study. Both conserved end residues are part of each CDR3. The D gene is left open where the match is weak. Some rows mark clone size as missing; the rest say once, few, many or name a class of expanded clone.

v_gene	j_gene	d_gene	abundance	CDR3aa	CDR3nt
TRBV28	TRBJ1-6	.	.	CASSPNLVSPLHF	TGTGCCAGCAGCCCCAACCTAGTCTCACCCCTCCACTTT
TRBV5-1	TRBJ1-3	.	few	CASSLGQNSGNTIYF	TGCGCCAGCAGCTTGGGACAGAACTCTGGAAACACCATATATTTT
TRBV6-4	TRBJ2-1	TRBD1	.	CASARGPYNEQFF	TGTGCCAGCGCCAGGGGGCCTTACAATGAGCAGTTCTTC
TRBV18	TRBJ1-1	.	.	CASSPAANTEAFF	TGTGCCAGCTCACCGGCGGCGAACACTGAAGCTTTCTTT
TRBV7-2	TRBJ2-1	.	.	CASSLSSHEQFF	TGTGCCAGCAGCTTATCCTCCCATGAGCAGTTCTTC
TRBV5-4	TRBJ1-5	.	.	CASSLPSLPGGRNQPQHF	TGTGCCAGCAGCTTGCCCTCCCTCCCCGGAGGTAGGAATCAGCCCCAGCATTTT
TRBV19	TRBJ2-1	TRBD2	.	CASSVLAGRNNEQFF	TGTGCCAGTAGTGTTCTAGCGGGGCGTAACAATGAGCAGTTCTTC
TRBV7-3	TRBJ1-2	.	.	CASSPRGGGEGGYTF	TGTGCCAGCAGCCCCCGTGGTGGGGGCGAAGGTGGCTACACCTTC
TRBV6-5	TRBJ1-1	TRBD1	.	CASSSPGQGGLAFF	TGTGCCAGCAGTTCCCCCGGACAGGGAGGCCTAGCTTTCTTT
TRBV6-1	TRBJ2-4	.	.	CASSEVDTLAKNIQYF	TGTGCCAGCAGTGAAGTTGACACTTTAGCCAAAAACATTCAGTACTTC
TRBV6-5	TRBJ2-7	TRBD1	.	CASSPDRGLGYEQYF	TGTGCCAGCAGCCCTGACAGGGGCCTGGGATACGAGCAGTACTTC
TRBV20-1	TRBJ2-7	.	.	CSAPLDHEQYF	TGCAGTGCCCCTCTAGATCACGAGCAGTACTTC
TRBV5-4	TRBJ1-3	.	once	CASSLPGGHTIYF	TGTGCCAGCAGCTTGCCCGGTGGGCACACCATATATTTT
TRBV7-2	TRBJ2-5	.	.	CASSRRSTAGEETQYF	TGTGCCAGCAGCCGAAGGTCTACAGCCGGCGAAGAGACCCAGTACTTC
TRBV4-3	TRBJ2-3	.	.	CASSQGLTQSTDTQYF	TGCGCCAGCAGCCAAGGTCTCACCCAGAGCACAGATACGCAGTATTTT
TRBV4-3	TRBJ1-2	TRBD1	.	CASSPRTGDGYTF	TGCGCCAGCAGCCCCAGGACAGGGGACGGCTACACCTTC
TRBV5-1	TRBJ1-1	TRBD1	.	CASRPGQTNTEAFF	TGCGCCAGCAGGCCGGGACAGACTAACACTGAAGCTTTCTTT
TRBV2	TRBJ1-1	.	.	CASSGNRKNTEAFF	TGTGCCAGCAGTGGAAACAGGAAGAACACTGAAGCTTTCTTT
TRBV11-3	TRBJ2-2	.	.	CASSLRTGELFF	TGTGCCAGCAGCCTTCGGACCGGGGAGCTGTTTTTT
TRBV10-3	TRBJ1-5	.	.	CAISGPGNQDQPQHF	TGTGCCATCAGTGGGCCGGGAAACCAAGATCAGCCCCAGCATTTT
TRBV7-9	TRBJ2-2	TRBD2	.	CASSRGTSGGAWTGELFF	TGTGCCAGCAGCCGCGGGACTAGCGGGGGGGCGTGGACCGGGGAGCTGTTTTTT
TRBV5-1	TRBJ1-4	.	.	CASSLDGGATNEKLFF	TGCGCCAGCAGCTTGGACGGAGGGGCAACTAATGAAAAACTGTTTTTT